The clone carrying this TCR beta chain showed up many times. The antigen remains unidentified. The record originates from a study of T cell repertoires in cytomegalovirus infection. Study-wide background: Indications of both CMV infection and matching HLA type were provided by public TCR beta signatures. Study-level results: What dominated the ex vivo response were HLA-C-restricted CMV-specific TCR beta clonotypes.

Per the germline V gene, CDR1 is GTSNPN and CDR2 is SVGIG (reference sequence). V was clipped by 2 bases and J by 2 bases, with 15 bases between them. The length of the CDR3 is 16 residues. Using its own MiXCR run on the reads, TCRdb lists one record per CDR3 protein. The profile covers 200,000 to 300,000 distinct CDR3 sequences, with approximately 9% appearing a single time and approximately 16% taken by the ten largest. Sequenced: PBMCs. This rearrangement joins TRBV30 to TRBJ2-2; a weak D match, TRBD2 (6 bases). This receptor was taken from a human donor in good health (CMV status not recorded). Some clones in this sample may be carry-over from other donors' samples. Here the CDR3 reads CAWSTSGSGNTGELFF. The CDR3, as DNA: TGTGCCTGGAGTACCAGCGGGTCAGGCAACACCGGGGAGCTGTTTTTT. Full variable domain (missing parts from reference TRBV30 and TRBJ2-2): SQTIHQWPATLVQPVGSPLSLECTVEGTSNPNLYWYRQAAGRGLQLLFYSVGIGQISSEVPQNLSASRPQDRQFILSSKKLLLSDSGFYLCAWSTSGSGNTGELFFGEGSRLTVL.